This TCR beta chain came from a study of T cell responses to AZD1222 COVID-19 vaccine. On the study more broadly: The analysis combined second doses at about 4 or about 12 weeks.

Germline CDR1 MNHEY, CDR2 SMNVEV (reference sequence). CDR3 length: 14 residues. J gave up 4 bases and V 6 bases, and 8 bases lay outside the gene matches. Only in-frame clones appear in the TCRdb table, and some are missing; sequencing was by immunoSEQ multiplex PCR. The sample carries 150,000 to 200,000 clones, 70% to 90% recorded once. The chain links TRBV27 to TRBJ2-7; TRBD1 aligns across 8 bases. This sequence was found in an adult in good health. Sample: peripheral blood, taken on day 0 of AZD1222 vaccination. CDR3 nucleotide sequence: TGTGCCAGCAGACCGTCAGGGGGCGGATACGAGCAGTACTTC. Translation: CASRPSGGGYEQYF.